This T cell receptor beta chain was recorded in a study of blood T cell repertoires in COVID-19. This CDR3 spans 11 amino acids. V lost 6 bases and J lost 4, with 3 bases in between. Original analysis: Reference gene primer amplification gave estimated nucleated cell counts. Sequenced by immunoSEQ multiplex PCR; TCRdb stores in-frame clones only, minus some. The DNA was the basis for D and trimming; V, J and clone size are from that table. Seen here are fewer than 180,000 clones, approximately 90% observed once, and the top ten hold over 3.5%. This clonotype was sampled from an older woman with active or convalescent COVID-19. V and J are TRBV12-3 or TRBV12-4 and TRBJ1-4; D is unclear. The sample was peripheral blood. The CDR3 loop is CASSINEKLFF. In DNA, the CDR3 is TGTGCCAGCAGCATTAATGAAAAACTGTTTTTT.